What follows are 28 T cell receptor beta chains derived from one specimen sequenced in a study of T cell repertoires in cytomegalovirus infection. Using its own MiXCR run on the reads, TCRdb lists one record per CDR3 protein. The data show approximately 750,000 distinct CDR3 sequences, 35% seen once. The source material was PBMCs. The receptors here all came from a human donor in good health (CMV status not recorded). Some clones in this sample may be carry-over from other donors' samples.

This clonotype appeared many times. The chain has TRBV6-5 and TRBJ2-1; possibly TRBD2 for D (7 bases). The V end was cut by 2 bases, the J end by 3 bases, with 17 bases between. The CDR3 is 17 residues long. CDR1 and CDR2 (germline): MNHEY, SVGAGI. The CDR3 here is CASSYPNRASGYNEQFF. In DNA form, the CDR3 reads TGTGCCAGCAGTTACCCAAACAGGGCTAGCGGCTACAATGAGCAGTTCTTC.

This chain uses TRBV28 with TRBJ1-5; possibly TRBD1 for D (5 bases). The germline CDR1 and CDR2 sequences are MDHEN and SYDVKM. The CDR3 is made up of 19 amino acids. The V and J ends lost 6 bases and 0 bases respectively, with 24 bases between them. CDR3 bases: TGTGCCAGCAGGCGAGTCTCCGGGACGGTTCTTTATAGCAATCAGCCCCAGCATTTT. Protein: CASRRVSGTVLYSNQPQHF.

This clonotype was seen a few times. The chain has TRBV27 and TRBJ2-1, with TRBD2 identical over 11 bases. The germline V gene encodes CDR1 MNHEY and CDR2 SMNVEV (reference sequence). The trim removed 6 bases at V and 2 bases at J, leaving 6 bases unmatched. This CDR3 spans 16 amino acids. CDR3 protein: CASRGTSGGAYNEQFF. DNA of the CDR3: TGTGCCAGCAGGGGGACTAGCGGAGGCGCCTACAATGAGCAGTTCTTC.

CDR3 region: CASSLGVAGQPQHF. As DNA, the CDR3 is TGTGCCAGCAGTTTAGGAGTGGCGGGACAGCCCCAGCATTTT. The V and J genes are TRBV12-3 or TRBV12-4 and TRBJ1-5; D call uncertain. The CDR3 totals 14 residues. Trimming left V 1 base short and J 7 bases short, with 11 bases between.

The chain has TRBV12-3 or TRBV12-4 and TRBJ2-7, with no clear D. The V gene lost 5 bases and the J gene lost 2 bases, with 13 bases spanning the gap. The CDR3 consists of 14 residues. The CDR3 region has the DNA TGTGCCAGCAGTCCCACCACAGAGGCCTACGAGCAGTACTTC. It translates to CASSPTTEAYEQYF.

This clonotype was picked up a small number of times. The CDR3: CASSALGRGETDTQYF. CDR3 bases: TGTGCCAGCAGTGCCCTCGGGCGGGGAGAAACAGATACGCAGTATTTT. The rearrangement uses TRBV27 and TRBJ2-3; the D gene is possibly TRBD2 (6 bases). Germline CDR1 MNHEY, CDR2 SMNVEV (reference sequence). This CDR3 comprises 16 residues. Trimming removed 5 bases from V and 3 bases from J, with 18 bases in between.

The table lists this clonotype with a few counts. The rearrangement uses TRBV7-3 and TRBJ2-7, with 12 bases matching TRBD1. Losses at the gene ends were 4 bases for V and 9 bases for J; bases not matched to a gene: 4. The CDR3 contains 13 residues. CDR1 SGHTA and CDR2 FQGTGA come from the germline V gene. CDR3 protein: CASSSGQGAAQYF. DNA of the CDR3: TGTGCCAGCAGCTCGGGACAGGGGGCTGCGCAGTACTTC.

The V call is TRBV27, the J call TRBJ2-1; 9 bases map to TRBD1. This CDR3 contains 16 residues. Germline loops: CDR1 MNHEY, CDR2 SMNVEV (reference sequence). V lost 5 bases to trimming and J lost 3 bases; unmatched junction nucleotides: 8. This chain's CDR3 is CASSLLGTGLYNEQFF. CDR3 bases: TGTGCCAGCAGTCTCCTCGGGACAGGGCTCTACAATGAGCAGTTCTTC.

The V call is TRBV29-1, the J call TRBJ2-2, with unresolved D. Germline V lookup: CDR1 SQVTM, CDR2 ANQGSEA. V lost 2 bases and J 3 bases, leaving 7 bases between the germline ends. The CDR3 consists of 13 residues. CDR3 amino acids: CSVERTYTGELFF. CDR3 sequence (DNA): TGCAGCGTTGAAAGGACCTACACCGGGGAGCTGTTTTTT.

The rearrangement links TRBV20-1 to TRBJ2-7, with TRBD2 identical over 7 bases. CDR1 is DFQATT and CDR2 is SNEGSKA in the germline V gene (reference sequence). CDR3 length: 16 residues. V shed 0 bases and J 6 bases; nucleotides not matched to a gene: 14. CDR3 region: CSARDVLSGLDLEQYF. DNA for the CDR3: TGCAGTGCTAGAGATGTTTTATCCGGACTAGACCTCGAGCAGTACTTC.

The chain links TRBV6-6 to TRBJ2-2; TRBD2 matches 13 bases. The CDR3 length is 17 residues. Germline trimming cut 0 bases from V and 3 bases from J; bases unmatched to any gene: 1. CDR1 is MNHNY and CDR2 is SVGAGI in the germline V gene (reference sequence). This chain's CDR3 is CASSYSGLAGDTGELFF. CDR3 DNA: TGTGCCAGCAGTTACTCCGGACTAGCGGGGGACACCGGGGAGCTGTTTTTT.

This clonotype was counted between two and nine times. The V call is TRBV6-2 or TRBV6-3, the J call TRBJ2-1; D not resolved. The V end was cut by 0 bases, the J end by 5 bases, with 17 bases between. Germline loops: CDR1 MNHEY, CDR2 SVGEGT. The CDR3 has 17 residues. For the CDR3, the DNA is TGTGCCAGCAGTTACTCGGTAGTAGACGCGAGAAACAATGAGCAGTTCTTC. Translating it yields CASSYSVVDARNNEQFF.

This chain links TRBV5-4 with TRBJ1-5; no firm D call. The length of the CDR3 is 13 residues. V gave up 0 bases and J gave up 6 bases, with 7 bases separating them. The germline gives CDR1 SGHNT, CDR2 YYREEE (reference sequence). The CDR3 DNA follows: TGTGCCAGCAGCTTGGATCGGCGTCAGCCCCAGCATTTT. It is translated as CASSLDRRQPQHF.

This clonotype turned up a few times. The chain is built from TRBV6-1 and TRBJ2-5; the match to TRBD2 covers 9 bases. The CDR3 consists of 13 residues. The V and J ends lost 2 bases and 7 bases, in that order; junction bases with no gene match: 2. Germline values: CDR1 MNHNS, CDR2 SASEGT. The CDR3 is CASSERREGTQYF. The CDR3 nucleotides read TGTGCCAGCAGTGAAAGGCGGGAGGGGACCCAGTACTTC.

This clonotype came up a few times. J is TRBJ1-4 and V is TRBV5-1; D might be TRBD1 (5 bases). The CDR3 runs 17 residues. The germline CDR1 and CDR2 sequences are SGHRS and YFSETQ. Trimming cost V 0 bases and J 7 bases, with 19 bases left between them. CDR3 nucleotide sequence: TGCGCCAGCAGCTTGGAGCAGGGAGGGAATTTTGGTGAAAAACTGTTTTTT. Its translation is CASSLEQGGNFGEKLFF. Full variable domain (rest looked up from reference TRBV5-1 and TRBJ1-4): KAGVTQTPRYLIKTRGQQVTLSCSPISGHRSVSWYQQTPGQGLQFLFEYFSETQRNKGNFPGRFSGRQFSNSRSEMNVSTLELGDSALYLCASSLEQGGNFGEKLFFGSGTQLSVL.

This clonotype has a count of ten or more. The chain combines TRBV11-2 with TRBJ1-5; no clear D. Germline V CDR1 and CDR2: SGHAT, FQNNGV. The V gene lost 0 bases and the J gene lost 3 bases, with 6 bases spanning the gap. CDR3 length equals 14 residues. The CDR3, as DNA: TGTGCCAGCAGCTTAGAGGGGTACAATCAGCCCCAGCATTTT. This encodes CASSLEGYNQPQHF. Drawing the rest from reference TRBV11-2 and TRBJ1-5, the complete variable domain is EAGVAQSPRYKIIEKRQSVAFWCNPISGHATLYWYQQILGQGPKLLIQFQNNGVVDDSQLPKDRFSAERLKGVDSTLKIQPAKLEDSAVYLCASSLEGYNQPQHFGDGTRLSIL.

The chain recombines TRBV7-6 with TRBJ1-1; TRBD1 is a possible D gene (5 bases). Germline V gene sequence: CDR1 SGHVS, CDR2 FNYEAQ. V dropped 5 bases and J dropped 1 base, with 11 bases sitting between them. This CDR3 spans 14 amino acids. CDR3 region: CASSQGTENTEAFF. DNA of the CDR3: TGTGCCAGCAGCCAAGGGACGGAGAACACTGAAGCTTTCTTT.

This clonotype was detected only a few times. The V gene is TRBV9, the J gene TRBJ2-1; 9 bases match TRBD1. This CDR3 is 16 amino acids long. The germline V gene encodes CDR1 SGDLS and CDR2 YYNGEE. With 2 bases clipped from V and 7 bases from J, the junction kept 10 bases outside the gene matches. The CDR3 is CASSVRQGVGSNEQFF. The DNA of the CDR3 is TGTGCCAGCAGCGTCAGACAGGGGGTAGGGTCTAATGAGCAGTTCTTC.

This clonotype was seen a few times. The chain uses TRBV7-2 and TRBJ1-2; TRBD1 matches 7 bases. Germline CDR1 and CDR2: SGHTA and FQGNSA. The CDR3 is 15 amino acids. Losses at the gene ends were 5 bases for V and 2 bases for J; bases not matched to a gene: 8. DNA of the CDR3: TGTGCCAGCAGCGCAACCGGGACAGAAAACTATGGCTACACCTTC. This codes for CASSATGTENYGYTF.

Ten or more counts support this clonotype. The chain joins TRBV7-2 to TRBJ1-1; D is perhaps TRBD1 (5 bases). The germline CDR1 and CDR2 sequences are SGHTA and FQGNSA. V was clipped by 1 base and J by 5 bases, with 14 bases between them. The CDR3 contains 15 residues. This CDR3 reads CASSLDLGELTEAFF. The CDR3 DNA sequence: TGTGCCAGCAGCTTAGACCTAGGGGAGTTGACTGAAGCTTTCTTT.

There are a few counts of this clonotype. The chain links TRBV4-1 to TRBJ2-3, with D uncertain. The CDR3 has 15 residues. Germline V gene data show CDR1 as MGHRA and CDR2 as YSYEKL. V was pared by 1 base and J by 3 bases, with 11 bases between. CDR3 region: CASSQVLASTDTQYF. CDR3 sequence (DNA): TGCGCCAGCAGCCAAGTCTTAGCCTCTACAGATACGCAGTATTTT.

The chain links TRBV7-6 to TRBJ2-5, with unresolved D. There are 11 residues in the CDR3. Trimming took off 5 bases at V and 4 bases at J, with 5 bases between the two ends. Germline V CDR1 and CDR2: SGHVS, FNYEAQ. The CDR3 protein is CASSDLETQYF. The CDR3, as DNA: TGTGCCAGCAGCGACTTAGAGACCCAGTACTTC.

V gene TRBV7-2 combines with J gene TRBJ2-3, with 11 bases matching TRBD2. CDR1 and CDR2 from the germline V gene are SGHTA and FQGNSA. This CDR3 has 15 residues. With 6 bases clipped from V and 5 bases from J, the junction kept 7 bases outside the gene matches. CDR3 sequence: CASRVLAGGVDTQYF. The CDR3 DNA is TGTGCCAGCAGAGTTCTAGCGGGAGGAGTAGATACGCAGTATTTT.

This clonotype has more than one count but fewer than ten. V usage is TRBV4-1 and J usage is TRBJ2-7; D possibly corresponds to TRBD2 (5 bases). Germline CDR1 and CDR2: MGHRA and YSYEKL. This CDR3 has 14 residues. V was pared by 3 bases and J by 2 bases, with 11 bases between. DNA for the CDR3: TGCGCCAGCAGCCAGCGGGCAGGTGCCTACGAGCAGTACTTC. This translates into CASSQRAGAYEQYF.

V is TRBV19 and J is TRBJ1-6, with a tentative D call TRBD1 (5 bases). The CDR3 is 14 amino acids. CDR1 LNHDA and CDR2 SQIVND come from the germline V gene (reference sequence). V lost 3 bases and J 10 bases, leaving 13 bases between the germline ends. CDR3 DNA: TGTGCCAGTAGTATCGTCGACAGAACCTCACCCCTCCACTTT. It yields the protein CASSIVDRTSPLHF. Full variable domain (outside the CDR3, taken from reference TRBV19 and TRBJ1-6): DGGITQSPKYLFRKEGQNVTLSCEQNLNHDAMYWYRQDPGQGLRLIYYSQIVNDFQKGDIAEGYSVSREKKESFPLTVTSAQKNPTAFYLCASSIVDRTSPLHFGNGTRLTVT.

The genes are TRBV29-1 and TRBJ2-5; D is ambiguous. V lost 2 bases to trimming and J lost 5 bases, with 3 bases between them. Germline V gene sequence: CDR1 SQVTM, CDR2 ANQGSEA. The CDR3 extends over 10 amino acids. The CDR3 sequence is CSVEKETQYF. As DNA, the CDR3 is TGCAGCGTTGAAAAGGAGACCCAGTACTTC.

The CDR3 nucleotides are TGCAGTGCGGGGACTAGCGGGATCTCCTACGAGCAGTACTTC. It codes for CSAGTSGISYEQYF. This chain connects TRBV20-1 to TRBJ2-7; 13 nucleotides match TRBD2. The CDR3 has 14 amino acids. After removal of 6 bases from V and 0 bases from J, the junction contained 2 bases not matched to a gene. Germline CDR1 DFQATT, CDR2 SNEGSKA (reference sequence).

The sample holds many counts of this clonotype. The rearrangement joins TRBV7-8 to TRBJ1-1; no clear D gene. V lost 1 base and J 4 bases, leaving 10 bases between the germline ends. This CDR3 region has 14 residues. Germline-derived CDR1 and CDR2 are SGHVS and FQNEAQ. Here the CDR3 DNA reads TGTGCCAGCAGCTTAGTAGCGAGGTTCACTGAAGCTTTCTTT. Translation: CASSLVARFTEAFF.